Each of the 13 T cell receptor beta chains below was sequenced from the same sample in a study of blood T cell repertoires in COVID-19. Profiled with immunoSEQ multiplex PCR; TCRdb holds only in-frame clones, not every one. The sample holds 50,000 to 60,000 clones, 85% to 90% seen once. Sequencing input: peripheral blood. These receptors came from a human donor in a cohort sampled during active COVID-19.

J is TRBJ1-4 and V is TRBV5-5, with TRBD1 as a possible D gene (5 bases). The V end was cut by 1 base, the J end by 0 bases, with 13 bases between. In germline, CDR1 is SGHKS, CDR2 YYEKEE (reference sequence). The CDR3 has 17 amino acids. The CDR3 DNA follows: TGTGCCAGCAGCTTGAGGGGCGGACAAACAACTAATGAAAAACTGTTTTTT. Its translation: CASSLRGGQTTNEKLFF.

The V gene is TRBV5-1, the J gene TRBJ1-6, with D maybe TRBD1 (5 bases). This CDR3 has 16 amino acids. Germline lookup yields CDR1 SGHRS and CDR2 YFSETQ. V was clipped by 1 base and J by 5 bases, with 13 bases between them. The CDR3, as DNA: TGCGCCAGCAGCTTGTCCCCTCAGGACAATAATTCACCCCTCCACTTT. Amino acids: CASSLSPQDNNSPLHF.

Relative to its sample, this clone is medium-sized (0.01 to 0.1%). This chain connects TRBV4-3 to TRBJ1-6; 8 nucleotides match TRBD1. V lost 4 bases to trimming and J lost 9 bases; unmatched junction nucleotides: 5. In germline, CDR1 is LGHNA, CDR2 YSLEER. The CDR3 spans 14 residues. The CDR3 loop is CASSRGQGGSPLHF. Written as DNA, the CDR3 is TGCGCCAGCAGCCGCGGACAGGGCGGTTCACCCCTCCACTTT.

This sequence joins TRBV30 and TRBJ2-5; 9 bases are shared with TRBD1. Germline CDR1 is GTSNPN and CDR2 is SVGIG (reference sequence). Losses at the gene ends were 3 bases for V and 5 bases for J; bases not matched to a gene: 4. CDR3 length: 13 residues. CDR3 nucleotides: TGTGCCTGGAGACAGGGGGCGGGCGAGACCCAGTACTTC. Protein product: CAWRQGAGETQYF.

The genes are TRBV5-6 and TRBJ2-3; a possible D gene is TRBD1 (5 bases). The germline V and J ends were trimmed by 3 bases and 2 bases, with 10 bases remaining between them. The CDR3 is 14 amino acids. CDR1 is SGHDT, CDR2 YYEEEE, per germline. Here the CDR3 reads CASSYAGPTDTQYF. The DNA of the CDR3 is TGTGCCAGCAGCTACGCAGGGCCCACAGATACGCAGTATTTT.

The chain couples TRBV24-1 to TRBJ2-1, with 7 nucleotides matching TRBD2. Trimming removed 6 bases from V and 10 bases from J; junction bases left unmatched: 5. The CDR3 covers 12 residues. CDR1 KGHDR and CDR2 SFDVKD come from the germline V gene. The CDR3 sequence: CATSLAASEQFF. DNA of the CDR3: TGTGCCACCAGTCTAGCGGCCTCCGAGCAGTTCTTC.

The V call is TRBV9, the J call TRBJ2-1, with D tentatively TRBD2 (7 bases). The CDR3 loop spans 16 amino acids. Germline-derived CDR1 and CDR2 are SGDLS and YYNGEE. The germline V and J ends were trimmed by 4 bases and 4 bases, with 18 bases remaining between them. This chain's CDR3 is CASSPGGQGGYNEQFF. The CDR3 coding sequence is TGTGCCAGCAGCCCCGGGGGGCAGGGAGGGTACAATGAGCAGTTCTTC.

CDR3 sequence reads: CASSQVRRGGGGYNEQFF. CDR3 coding DNA: TGCGCCAGCAGCCAAGTCCGCCGGGGCGGGGGTGGCTACAATGAGCAGTTCTTC. The chain links TRBV4-1 to TRBJ2-1, with 7 bases identical to TRBD2. Germline lookup yields CDR1 MGHRA and CDR2 YSYEKL. The CDR3 runs to 18 residues. V gave up 1 base and J gave up 3 bases; unmatched junction bases: 12.

The chain couples TRBV28 to TRBJ1-5; 10 positions match TRBD1. J lost 11 bases, V lost 3 bases, and 7 bases had no gene match. The CDR3 covers 14 residues. The germline gives CDR1 MDHEN, CDR2 SYDVKM. The chain's CDR3 is CASSFGTGAGAQHF. The CDR3 coding sequence is TGTGCCAGCAGTTTCGGGACAGGGGCAGGAGCCCAGCATTTT.

The chain combines TRBV24-1 with TRBJ2-3; 11 positions match TRBD2. CDR1 and CDR2 from the germline V gene are KGHDR and SFDVKD. The CDR3 extends over 16 amino acids. J gave up 3 bases and V 5 bases, and 6 bases lay outside the gene matches. CDR3 in amino acids: CATSGQTSGETDTQYF. The CDR3 bases are TGTGCCACCAGTGGCCAGACTAGCGGGGAAACAGATACGCAGTATTTT.

The V gene is TRBV2, the J gene TRBJ2-7, with 9 bases aligning to TRBD2. CDR3 length: 14 residues. The germline V gene encodes CDR1 SNHLY and CDR2 FYNNEI. Trimming took 2 bases from V and 11 from J; bases not matched to a gene: 10. The CDR3 sequence is CASSEQPAGGSKYF. DNA of the CDR3: TGTGCCAGCAGTGAACAGCCAGCGGGGGGCAGCAAGTACTTC. Variable domain in full (rest from reference TRBV2 and TRBJ2-7): EPEVTQTPSHQVTQMGQEVILRCVPISNHLYFYWYRQILGQKVEFLVSFYNNEISEKSEIFDDQFSVERPDGSNFTLKIRSTKLEDSAMYFCASSEQPAGGSKYFGPGTRLTVT.

The chain combines TRBV6-4 with TRBJ2-1; no firm D call. The germline gives CDR1 MRHNA, CDR2 SNTAGT. The germline V and J ends were trimmed by 7 bases and 0 bases, with 22 bases remaining between them. The CDR3 is 18 residues long. DNA of the CDR3: TGTGCCAGCAAACTTTATAAGTTGAACAGAGACTCCTACAATGAGCAGTTCTTC. This codes for CASKLYKLNRDSYNEQFF.

This chain connects TRBV13 to TRBJ1-1, with TRBD1 matching over 10 bases. Germline V lookup: CDR1 PRHDT, CDR2 FYEKMQ (reference sequence). There are 16 residues in the CDR3. J was trimmed by 6 bases and V by 1 base; bases with no gene match: 8. CDR3 in DNA: TGTGCCAGCAGCTTAGAAGTGGGACAGGGGATCGCTGAAGCTTTCTTT. Amino acids: CASSLEVGQGIAEAFF.